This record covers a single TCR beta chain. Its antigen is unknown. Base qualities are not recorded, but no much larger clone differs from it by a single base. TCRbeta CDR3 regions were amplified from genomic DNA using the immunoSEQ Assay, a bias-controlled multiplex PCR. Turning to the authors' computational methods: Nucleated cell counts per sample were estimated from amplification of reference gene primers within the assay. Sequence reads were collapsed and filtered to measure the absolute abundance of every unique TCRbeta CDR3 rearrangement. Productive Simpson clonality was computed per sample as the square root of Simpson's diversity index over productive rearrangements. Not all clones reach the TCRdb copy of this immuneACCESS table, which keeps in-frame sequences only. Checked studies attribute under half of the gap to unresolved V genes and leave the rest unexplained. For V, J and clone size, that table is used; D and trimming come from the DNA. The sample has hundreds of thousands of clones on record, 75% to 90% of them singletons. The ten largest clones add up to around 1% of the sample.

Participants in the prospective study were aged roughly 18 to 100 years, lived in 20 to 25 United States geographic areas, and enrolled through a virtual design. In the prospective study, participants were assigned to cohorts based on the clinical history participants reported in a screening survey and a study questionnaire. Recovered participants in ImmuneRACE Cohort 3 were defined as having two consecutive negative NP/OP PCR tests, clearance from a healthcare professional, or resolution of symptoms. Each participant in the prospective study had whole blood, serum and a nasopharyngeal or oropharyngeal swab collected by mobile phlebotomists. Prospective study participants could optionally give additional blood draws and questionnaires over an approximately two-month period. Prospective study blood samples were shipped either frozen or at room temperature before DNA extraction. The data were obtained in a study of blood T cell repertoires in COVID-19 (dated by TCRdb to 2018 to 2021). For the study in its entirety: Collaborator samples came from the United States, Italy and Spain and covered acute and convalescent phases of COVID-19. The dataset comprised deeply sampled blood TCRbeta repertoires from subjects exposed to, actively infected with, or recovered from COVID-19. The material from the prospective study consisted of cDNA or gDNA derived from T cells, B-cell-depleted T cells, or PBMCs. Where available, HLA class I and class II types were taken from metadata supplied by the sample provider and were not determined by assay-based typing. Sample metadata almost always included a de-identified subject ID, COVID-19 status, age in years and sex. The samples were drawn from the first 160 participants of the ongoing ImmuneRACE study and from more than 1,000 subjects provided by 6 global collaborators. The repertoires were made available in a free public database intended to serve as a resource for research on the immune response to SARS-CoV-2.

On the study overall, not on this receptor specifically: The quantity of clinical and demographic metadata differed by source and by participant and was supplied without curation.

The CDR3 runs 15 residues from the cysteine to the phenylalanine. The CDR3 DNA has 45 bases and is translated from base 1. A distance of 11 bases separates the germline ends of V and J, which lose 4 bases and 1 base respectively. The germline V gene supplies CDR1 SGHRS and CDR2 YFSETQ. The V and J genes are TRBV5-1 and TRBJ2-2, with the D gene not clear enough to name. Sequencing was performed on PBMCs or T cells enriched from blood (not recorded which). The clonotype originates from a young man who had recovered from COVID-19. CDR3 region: CASSALPGNTGELFF. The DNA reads TGCGCCAGCAGCGCCTTACCCGGGAACACCGGGGAGCTGTTTTTT.